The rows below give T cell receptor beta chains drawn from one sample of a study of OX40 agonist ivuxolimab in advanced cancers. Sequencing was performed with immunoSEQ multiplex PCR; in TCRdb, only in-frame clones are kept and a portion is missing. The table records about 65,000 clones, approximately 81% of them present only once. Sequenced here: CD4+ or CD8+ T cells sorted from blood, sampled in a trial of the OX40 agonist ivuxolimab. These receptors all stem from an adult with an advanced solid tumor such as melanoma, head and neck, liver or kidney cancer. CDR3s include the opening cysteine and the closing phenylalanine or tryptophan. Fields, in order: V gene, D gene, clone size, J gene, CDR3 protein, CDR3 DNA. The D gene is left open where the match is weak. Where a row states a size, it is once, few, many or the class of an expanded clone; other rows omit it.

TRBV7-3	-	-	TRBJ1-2	CASSNLLGEGGYTF	TGTGCCAGCAGTAACCTTTTGGGGGAAGGTGGCTACACCTTC
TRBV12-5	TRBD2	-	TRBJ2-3	CASGQPPSGLSTDTQYF	TGTGCTAGTGGCCAGCCCCCTAGCGGGCTGAGCACAGATACGCAGTATTTT
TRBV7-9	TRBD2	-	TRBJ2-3	CASSLNAGAGRRDF	TGTGCCAGCAGCTTAAACGCGGGAGCGGGAAGAAGGGATTTT
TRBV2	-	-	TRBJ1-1	CASNQEGEVGAFF	TGTGCCAGCAACCAGGAGGGCGAAGTAGGTGCTTTCTTT
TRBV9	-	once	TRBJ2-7	CASSVAVGNYEQYF	TGTGCCAGCAGCGTAGCTGTGGGAAACTACGAGCAGTACTTC
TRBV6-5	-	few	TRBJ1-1	CASSYSNRMNTEAFF	TGTGCCAGCAGTTACTCGAATCGCATGAACACTGAAGCTTTCTTT
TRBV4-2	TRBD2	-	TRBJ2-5	CASSQAPGRESETQYF	TGTGCCAGCAGCCAGGCCCCGGGGCGGGAGTCAGAGACCCAGTACTTC
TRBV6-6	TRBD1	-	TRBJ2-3	CASSYGTGVGDTQYF	TGTGCCAGCAGTTACGGGACAGGGGTCGGGGATACGCAGTATTTT
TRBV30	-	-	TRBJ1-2	CAGGGGGGYTF	TGTGCCGGGGGAGGGGGGGGAGGCTACACCTTC
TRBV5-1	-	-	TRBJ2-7	CASSLVWENNHEQYF	TGCGCCAGCAGCTTGGTTTGGGAAAACAACCACGAGCAGTACTTC
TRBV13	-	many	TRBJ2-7	CASSPAGAVEQYF	TGTGCCAGCAGCCCCGCGGGGGCAGTCGAGCAGTACTTC
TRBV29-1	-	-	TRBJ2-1	CSVKTDEQFF	TGCAGCGTCAAGACGGATGAGCAGTTCTTC
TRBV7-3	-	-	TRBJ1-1	CASSRQVNTEAFF	TGTGCCAGCAGCCGCCAGGTAAACACTGAAGCTTTCTTT
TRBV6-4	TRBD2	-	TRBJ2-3	CASSDGGRLLRTQYF	TGTGCCAGCAGTGATGGCGGGAGGTTACTAAGGACGCAGTATTTT
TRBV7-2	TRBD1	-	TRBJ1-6	CASSAHRGKNSPLHF	TGTGCCAGCAGCGCCCACAGGGGTAAGAATTCACCCCTCCACTTT
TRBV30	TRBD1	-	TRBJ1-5	CAWMGQGGQPQHF	TGTGCCTGGATGGGACAGGGGGGTCAGCCCCAGCATTTT
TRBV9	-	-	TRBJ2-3	CASSSAGGTPDTQYF	TGTGCCAGCAGTTCCGCGGGCGGGACACCAGATACGCAGTATTTT
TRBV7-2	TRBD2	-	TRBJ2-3	CASRTSGLADTQYF	TGTGCCAGCAGGACTAGCGGGTTGGCAGATACGCAGTATTTT
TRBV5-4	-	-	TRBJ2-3	CASSLRSGGTDTQYF	TGTGCCAGCAGCTTAAGGTCAGGAGGCACAGATACGCAGTATTTT
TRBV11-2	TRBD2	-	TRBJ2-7	CAIRGGKISSYEQYF	TGTGCCATCCGGGGGGGTAAAATAAGCTCCTACGAGCAGTACTTC
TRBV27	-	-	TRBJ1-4	CASRRGAQMGKLFF	TGTGCCAGCAGGAGAGGCGCGCAGATGGGCAAACTGTTTTTT
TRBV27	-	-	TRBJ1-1	CASSLDWDTEAFF	TGTGCCAGCAGTTTGGACTGGGACACTGAAGCTTTCTTT
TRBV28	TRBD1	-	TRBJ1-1	CASSFLGQVMNTEAFF	TGTGCCAGCAGTTTCTTGGGACAGGTTATGAACACTGAAGCTTTCTTT
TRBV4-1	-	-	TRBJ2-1	CASSRDNEQFF	TGCGCCAGCAGCCGGGACAATGAGCAGTTCTTC
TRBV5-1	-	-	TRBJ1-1	CASSLRRGVEAFF	TGCGCCAGCAGCTTACGTCGTGGAGTCGAAGCTTTCTTT
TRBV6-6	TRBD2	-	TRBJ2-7	CASSPTSGFYEQYF	TGTGCCAGCAGTCCGACTAGCGGTTTCTACGAGCAGTACTTC
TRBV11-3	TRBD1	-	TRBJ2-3	CASSSSRDRQYF	TGTGCCAGCAGCTCTAGCCGGGACAGGCAGTATTTT
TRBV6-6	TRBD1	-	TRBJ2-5	CASGATGARGETQYF	TGTGCCAGCGGAGCGACAGGGGCCCGAGGAGAGACCCAGTACTTC
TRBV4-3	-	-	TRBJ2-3	CASSQERRSTDTQYF	TGCGCCAGCAGCCAAGAACGGCGGAGCACAGATACGCAGTATTTT
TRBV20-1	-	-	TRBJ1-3	CSGGVGNTIYF	TGCAGTGGGGGAGTTGGAAACACCATATATTTT
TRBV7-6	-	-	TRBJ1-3	CASSLNGNTIYF	TGTGCCAGCAGCTTGAACGGAAACACCATATATTTT
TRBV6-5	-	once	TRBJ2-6	CASRTGTGANVLTF	TGTGCCAGCCGCACAGGGACTGGGGCCAACGTCCTGACTTTC
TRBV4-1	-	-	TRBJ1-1	CASSQDYRDQGAFF	TGCGCCAGCAGCCAAGATTACCGGGATCAGGGAGCTTTCTTT
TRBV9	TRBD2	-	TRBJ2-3	CASSARLAGGQDTQYF	TGTGCCAGCAGCGCCCGACTAGCGGGAGGGCAAGATACGCAGTATTTT
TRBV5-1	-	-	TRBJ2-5	CASSLLETQYF	TGCGCCAGCAGCTTGTTAGAGACCCAGTACTTC
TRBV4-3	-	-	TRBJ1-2	CASSQDTVGSAYGYTF	TGCGCCAGCAGCCAAGATACGGTTGGGTCAGCCTATGGCTACACCTTC
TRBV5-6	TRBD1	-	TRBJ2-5	CASSLVGRGLETQYF	TGTGCCAGCAGCTTGGTAGGCAGGGGGTTGGAGACCCAGTACTTC
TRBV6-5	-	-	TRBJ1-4	CASSYQGRNGEKLFF	TGTGCCAGCAGTTATCAAGGGCGGAATGGGGAAAAACTGTTTTTT
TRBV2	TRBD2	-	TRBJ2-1	CASSELAGSLAATNEEQFF	TGTGCCAGCAGTGAACTAGCGGGGTCATTGGCGGCGACGAATGAGGAGCAGTTCTTC
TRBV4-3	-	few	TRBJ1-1	CASSQELDGTEAFF	TGCGCCAGCAGCCAAGAACTTGACGGCACTGAAGCTTTCTTT
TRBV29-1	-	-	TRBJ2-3	CSAHRQYSTDTQYF	TGCAGCGCTCACCGCCAGTACTCCACAGATACGCAGTATTTT
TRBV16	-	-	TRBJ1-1	CASSQSRVIEAFF	TGTGCCAGCAGCCAGTCAAGGGTCATTGAAGCTTTCTTT
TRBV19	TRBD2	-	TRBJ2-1	CASSIGLAGVPNNEQFF	TGTGCCAGTAGTATAGGACTAGCGGGAGTACCCAACAATGAGCAGTTCTTC
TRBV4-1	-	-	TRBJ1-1	CASRGRTTGTEAFF	TGCGCCAGCAGGGGGAGAACTACCGGGACTGAAGCTTTCTTT
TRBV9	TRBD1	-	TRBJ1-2	CASSVDGQGNDYGYTF	TGTGCCAGCAGCGTAGACGGACAGGGAAATGACTATGGCTACACCTTC
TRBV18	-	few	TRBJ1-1	CASSVNGKTEAFF	TGTGCCAGCTCAGTCAACGGGAAGACTGAAGCTTTCTTT
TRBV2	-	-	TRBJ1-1	CASIWGGRTEAFF	TGTGCCAGCATTTGGGGGGGCCGGACTGAAGCTTTCTTT
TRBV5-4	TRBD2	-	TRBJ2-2	CASNKLAGGTGELFF	TGTGCCAGCAACAAACTAGCGGGAGGCACCGGGGAGCTGTTTTTT
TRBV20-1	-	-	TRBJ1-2	CSASGFPGYTF	TGCAGTGCTAGTGGTTTCCCTGGCTACACCTTC
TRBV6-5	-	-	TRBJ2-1	CASSYSPMQNEQFF	TGTGCCAGCAGTTACTCCCCGATGCAGAATGAGCAGTTCTTC
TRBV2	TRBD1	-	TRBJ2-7	CASSEGTGSYEQYF	TGTGCCAGCAGTGAAGGGACAGGGTCCTACGAGCAGTACTTC
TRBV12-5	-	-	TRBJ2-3	CASGLGTGTDTQYF	TGTGCTAGTGGTTTGGGGACAGGCACAGATACGCAGTATTTT
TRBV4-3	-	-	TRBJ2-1	CASSRQRGRKNEQFF	TGCGCCAGCAGCCGCCAGAGGGGTAGAAAGAATGAGCAGTTCTTC
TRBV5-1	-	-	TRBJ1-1	CASSLDTLGAEAFF	TGCGCCAGCAGCTTGGATACCCTCGGGGCTGAAGCTTTCTTT
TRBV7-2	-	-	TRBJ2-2	CASSLARGQTGELFF	TGTGCCAGCAGCTTAGCAAGGGGCCAGACCGGGGAGCTGTTTTTT
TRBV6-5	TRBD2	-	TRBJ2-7	CASSLAGVAYEQYF	TGTGCCAGCAGTTTAGCGGGAGTCGCCTACGAGCAGTACTTC
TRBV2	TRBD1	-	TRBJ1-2	CASSATGFDYGYTF	TGTGCCAGCAGTGCGACAGGGTTTGACTATGGCTACACCTTC
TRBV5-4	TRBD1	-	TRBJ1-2	CASSLQGDSYGYTF	TGTGCCAGCAGCTTACAGGGGGATAGCTATGGCTACACCTTC
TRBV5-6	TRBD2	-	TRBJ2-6	CASSPGGGHLTF	TGTGCCAGCAGCCCCGGGGGGGGGCATCTTACTTTC
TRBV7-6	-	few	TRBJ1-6	CASSLGGSYNSPLHF	TGTGCCAGCAGCTTAGGGGGCTCCTATAATTCACCCCTCCACTTT